This T cell receptor beta chain was sequenced during a study of shared clonotypes between healthy human individuals. The germline gives CDR1 SGHVS, CDR2 FQNEAQ. The CDR3 covers 15 residues. Trimming stripped 0 bases from V and 0 bases from J, with 6 bases between. Running of the assay took place at deep level. Tens of thousands of T cell genomes, or 200 ng DNA, went into the sorted-subset replicate PCRs. Clones were sequenced by immunoSEQ multiplex PCR, and TCRdb holds only the in-frame ones, with some missing. The table includes millions of clones, more than 80% detected once. This clonotype was sampled from a man aged 18 to 35 in good health. The sequenced sample was naive CD4+ T cells sorted from blood. Subset given: CD45RA+ positively selected. This sequence joins TRBV7-8 and TRBJ1-5; no clear D gene. CDR3 bases: TGTGCCAGCAGCTTAGCGGCTAGTAGCAATCAGCCCCAGCATTTT. Amino acid sequence: CASSLAASSNQPQHF.